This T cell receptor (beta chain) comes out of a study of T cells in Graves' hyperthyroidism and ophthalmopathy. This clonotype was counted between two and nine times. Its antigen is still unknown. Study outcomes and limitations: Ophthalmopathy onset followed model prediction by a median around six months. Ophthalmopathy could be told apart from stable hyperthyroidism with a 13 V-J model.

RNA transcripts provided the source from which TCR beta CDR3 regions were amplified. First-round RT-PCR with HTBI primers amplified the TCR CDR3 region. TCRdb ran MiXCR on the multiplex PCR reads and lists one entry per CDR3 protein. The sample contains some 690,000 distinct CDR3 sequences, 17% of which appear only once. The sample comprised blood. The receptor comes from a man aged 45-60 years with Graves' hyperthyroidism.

CDR3 nucleotide sequence: TGTGCCAGCGGTTCCCTCTGGGGTGCGGGAGCTACCTACGAGCAGTACTTC. Translated, it gives CASGSLWGAGATYEQYF. The genes are TRBV28 and TRBJ2-7, with 7 positions matching TRBD2. J gave up 2 bases and V 8 bases, and 18 bases lay outside the gene matches. This CDR3 is built from 17 residues. Germline V CDR1 and CDR2: MDHEN, SYDVKM.